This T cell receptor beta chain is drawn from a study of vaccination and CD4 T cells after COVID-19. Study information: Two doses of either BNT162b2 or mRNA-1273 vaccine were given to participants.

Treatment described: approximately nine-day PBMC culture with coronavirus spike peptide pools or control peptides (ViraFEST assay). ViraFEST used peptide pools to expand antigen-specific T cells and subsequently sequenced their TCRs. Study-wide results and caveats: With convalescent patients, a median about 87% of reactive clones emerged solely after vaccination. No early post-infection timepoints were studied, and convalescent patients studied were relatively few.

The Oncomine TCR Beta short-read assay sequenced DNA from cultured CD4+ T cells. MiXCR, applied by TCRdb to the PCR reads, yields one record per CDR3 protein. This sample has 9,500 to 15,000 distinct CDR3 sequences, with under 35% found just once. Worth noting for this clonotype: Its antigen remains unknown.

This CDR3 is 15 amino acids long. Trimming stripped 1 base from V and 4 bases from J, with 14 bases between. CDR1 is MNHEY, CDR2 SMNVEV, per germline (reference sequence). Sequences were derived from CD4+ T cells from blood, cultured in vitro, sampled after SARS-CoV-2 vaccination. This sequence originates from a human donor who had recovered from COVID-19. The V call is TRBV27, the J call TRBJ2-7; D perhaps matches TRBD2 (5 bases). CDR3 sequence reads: CASSLFSGLRYEQYF. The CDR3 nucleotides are TGTGCCAGCAGTTTATTTTCCGGACTGAGGTACGAGCAGTACTTC.